These T cell receptor beta chains were read from a single sample in a study of shared clonotypes between healthy human individuals. Repertoires were generated with immunoSEQ multiplex PCR, while TCRdb's copy carries only in-frame clones and drops some. Altogether a few million clones are present, 85% to 95% being singletons, with the ten largest covering 0.35% to 0.45%. The material sequenced was naive CD4+ T cells from PBMCs. These TCRs come from a man aged 18 to 30 in good health. Some clones in this sample may be carry-over from other donors' samples. CDR3s include the opening cysteine and the closing phenylalanine or tryptophan. The D gene is left open where the match is weak. Clone sizes are given selectively: once, few, many, or a class where the clone is expanded.

D gene | clone size | J gene | V gene | CDR3 DNA | CDR3 protein
NA | NA | TRBJ1-4 | TRBV25-1 | TGTGCCAGCAGTGAGGGGGGTGCAACTAATGAAAAACTGTTTTTT | CASSEGGATNEKLFF
TRBD1 | NA | TRBJ2-2 | TRBV6-1 | TGTGCCAGCAGATCTGACAGGGGGCGGCCCGGGGAGCTGTTTTTT | CASRSDRGRPGELFF
TRBD2 | NA | TRBJ2-3 | TRBV5-1 | TGCGCCAGCACTTCGGAACTAGCGGATAAAACCTGGTATTTT | CASTSELADKTWYF
NA | NA | TRBJ2-3 | TRBV4-2 | TGTGCCAGCAGCCAAGGAGGGGCCAGGACGGGCACAGATACGCAGTATTTT | CASSQGGARTGTDTQYF
TRBD1 | NA | TRBJ1-4 | TRBV6-1 | TGTGCCAGCAGTGGACGCAGGACAGGAGAAAAACTGTTTTTT | CASSGRRTGEKLFF
TRBD2 | NA | TRBJ2-1 | TRBV7-3 | TGTGCCAGCAGCTTATCTGTAGCGGGAGTTTTTGAGCAGTTCTTC | CASSLSVAGVFEQFF
NA | NA | TRBJ1-3 | TRBV28 | TGTGCCAGCACTGAGTCAAGGACTGGAAACACCATATATTTT | CASTESRTGNTIYF
NA | NA | TRBJ2-3 | TRBV9 | TGTGCCAGCAGCGTTGGAGTCCCCGGCACAGATACGCAGTATTTT | CASSVGVPGTDTQYF
TRBD1 | once | TRBJ2-2 | TRBV6-1 | TGTGCCAGCAGTCCGGGACAGGGGTACCCCGGGGAGCTGTTTTTT | CASSPGQGYPGELFF
TRBD2 | NA | TRBJ2-1 | TRBV7-2 | TGTGCCAGCAGCTTAGGAGGGAGGGCCCCTGAGCAGTTCTTC | CASSLGGRAPEQFF
NA | NA | TRBJ2-2 | TRBV2 | TGTGCCAGCAGTGTTTCCAAGAACACCGGGGAGCTGTTTTTT | CASSVSKNTGELFF
TRBD1 | NA | TRBJ1-3 | TRBV7-9 | TGTGCCAGCAGCATTTACAGGGGTCTCTCTGGAAACACCATATATTTT | CASSIYRGLSGNTIYF
NA | NA | TRBJ1-3 | TRBV5-1 | TGCGCCAGCAGCTTGTCAAGCTCTGGAAACACCATATATTTT | CASSLSSSGNTIYF
TRBD1 | NA | TRBJ2-7 | TRBV2 | TGTGCCAGCAATATAGGGACAGGACCCTACGAGCAGTACTTC | CASNIGTGPYEQYF
NA | NA | TRBJ2-3 | TRBV20-1 | TGCAGTGCTATACCAGGGGAGGCGCAGTATTTT | CSAIPGEAQYF
NA | once | TRBJ1-3 | TRBV6-5 | TGTGCCAGCAGTTACTCCTCCAGCAGCTCTGGAAACACCATATATTTT | CASSYSSSSSGNTIYF
TRBD2 | NA | TRBJ2-7 | TRBV29-1 | TGCAGCGTTGCGGGTTTGGCTAGCGGGAGTCAGTCCCACGAGCAGTACTTC | CSVAGLASGSQSHEQYF
NA | NA | TRBJ2-7 | TRBV4-3 | TGCGCCAGCACAACCGGGACAACTCACGAGCAGTACTTC | CASTTGTTHEQYF
NA | NA | TRBJ1-2 | TRBV2 | TGTGCCAGCAGCAGGGGAACTAACTATGGCTACACCTTC | CASSRGTNYGYTF
NA | NA | TRBJ2-3 | TRBV6-1 | TGTGCCAGCAGTGTTCAGGGTGGGACAGATACGCAGTATTTT | CASSVQGGTDTQYF
TRBD1 | NA | TRBJ2-1 | TRBV9 | TGTGCCAGCAGCCCCCAACGGACAGGGGGTACATACAATGAGCAGTTCTTC | CASSPQRTGGTYNEQFF
TRBD1 | NA | TRBJ2-2 | TRBV27 | TGTGCCAGCAGTAGGGGACAGGGGCTTGACACCGGGGAGCTGTTTTTT | CASSRGQGLDTGELFF
TRBD1 | NA | TRBJ1-1 | TRBV29-1 | TGCAGCGTAGCGGGACAGGTGAACACTGAAGCTTTCTTT | CSVAGQVNTEAFF
TRBD1 | NA | TRBJ2-2 | TRBV27 | TGTGCCAGCAGTTTATTGTGGGACAGGAACACCGGGGAGCTGTTTTTT | CASSLLWDRNTGELFF
NA | NA | TRBJ1-2 | TRBV28 | TGTGCCAGCAGGCCGATTTTGGATGGCTACACCTTC | CASRPILDGYTF
NA | NA | TRBJ1-1 | TRBV28 | TGTGCCAGCAGTTCACCATCCAGGGAAGGCACTGAAGCTTTCTTT | CASSSPSREGTEAFF
TRBD1 | NA | TRBJ1-2 | TRBV28 | TGTGCCAGCAGTCCCGACAGGGGAGGCGGCTACACCTTC | CASSPDRGGGYTF
TRBD1 | NA | TRBJ1-5 | TRBV28 | TGTGCCAGCATTCGATCCCAGACAGGGACCCAGCCCCAGCATTTT | CASIRSQTGTQPQHF
TRBD1 | NA | TRBJ2-7 | TRBV29-1 | TGCAGCATAACCGGGACAGGGAAATACGAGCAGTACTTC | CSITGTGKYEQYF
TRBD1 | NA | TRBJ2-7 | TRBV4-1 | TGCGCCAGCAGTCTGACCGGACAGGGATCTTACCACGAGCAGTACTTC | CASSLTGQGSYHEQYF
TRBD2 | NA | TRBJ2-3 | TRBV4-1 | TGCGCCAGCAGTCCAGAAGGGACTAGCGGGACATCCCGCACAGATACGCAGTATTTT | CASSPEGTSGTSRTDTQYF
NA | NA | TRBJ1-2 | TRBV28 | TGTGCCAGCACCCTCGCGCGTGACGGTGGCTACACCTTC | CASTLARDGGYTF
NA | NA | TRBJ1-1 | TRBV18 | TGTGCCAGCTCACCTGGGGAGGAAGTTCGGGCTTTCTTT | CASSPGEEVRAFF
NA | NA | TRBJ2-7 | TRBV5-1 | TGCGCCAGCAGCCCGACAGTGAACTACGAGCAGTACTTC | CASSPTVNYEQYF
TRBD1 | once | TRBJ2-7 | TRBV27 | TGTGCCAGCAGTTTCGGGACAGGGGTCTACGAGCAGTACTTC | CASSFGTGVYEQYF
NA | NA | TRBJ2-2 | TRBV18 | TGTGCCAGCTCACCTAACCTTTCCGGGGAGCTGTTTTTT | CASSPNLSGELFF
TRBD1 | NA | TRBJ2-3 | TRBV19 | TGTGCCAGTAGTCTAGGGACAGGGTTCACAGATACGCAGTATTTT | CASSLGTGFTDTQYF
NA | once | TRBJ2-3 | TRBV5-1 | TGCGCCAGCAGCTTGGCATTACAGGGCACAGATACGCAGTATTTT | CASSLALQGTDTQYF
TRBD2 | NA | TRBJ2-3 | TRBV29-1 | TGCAGCGTTGAACCGCGGCGGGAGGGAGATACGCAGTATTTT | CSVEPRREGDTQYF
NA | NA | TRBJ2-1 | TRBV28 | TGTGCCAGCAGTTCGGAGGGAGTACCCCACAATGAGCAGTTCTTC | CASSSEGVPHNEQFF